This is a list of T cell receptor beta chains from one sample in a study of T cells after yellow fever vaccination. TCRdb used MiXCR to reprocess the 5' RACE reads, holding one entry per CDR3 protein. The sample holds around 110,000 distinct CDR3 sequences, 8.4% seen once. Sequencing used CD8+ T cells sorted from PBMCs, obtained 45 days after the yellow fever booster vaccination. These TCRs come from a man aged 25-40 years who received the YFV17D yellow fever vaccine. The CDR3 runs from the conserved cysteine through the conserved F or W. D genes are given only for firm matches. Clone size is shown for a subset of rows, as once, few, many or a class of expanded clone.

v_call,clone_size,d_call,j_call,cdr3_nt,cdr3_aa
TRBV6-5,many,NA,TRBJ2-3,TGTGCCAGCAGTTACTCCCCTACGCTTCTGGATACGCAGTATTTT,CASSYSPTLLDTQYF
TRBV4-3,many,NA,TRBJ1-3,TGCGCCAGCAGCCAGGATGGTGGGGACTCTGGAAACACCATATATTTT,CASSQDGGDSGNTIYF
TRBV3-1,NA,NA,TRBJ2-5,TGTGCCAGCAGCCCCCGGCCACTCCCTTTCAGGGGGACCCAGTACTTC,CASSPRPLPFRGTQYF
TRBV20-1,many,TRBD1,TRBJ1-1,TGCAGTGTTGATGGTCGCAGGGGGCATGGGAACACTGAAGCTTTCTTT,CSVDGRRGHGNTEAFF
TRBV20-1,few,NA,TRBJ2-3,TGCAGTGCTAGGGGGGGCACAGATACGCAGTATTTT,CSARGGTDTQYF
TRBV14,NA,TRBD2,TRBJ2-3,TGTGCCAGCAGCCGCCTAGCGGGAGTTAGAGATACGCAGTATTTT,CASSRLAGVRDTQYF
TRBV24-1,many,NA,TRBJ2-2,TGTGCCACCAGTGATCAGGGGTTCGCCGGGGAGCTGTTTTTT,CATSDQGFAGELFF
TRBV5-5,NA,TRBD2,TRBJ2-7,TGTGCCAGCAGCTTGGACTCCGGGACTAGCGGCTACGAGCAGTACTTC,CASSLDSGTSGYEQYF
TRBV7-6,many,NA,TRBJ2-7,TGTGCCAGCAGCTTGTCCTTGGGGAGCGAGCAGTACTTC,CASSLSLGSEQYF
TRBV7-2,many,NA,TRBJ2-7,TGTGCCAGCAGCAAAGACTACGAGCAGTACTTC,CASSKDYEQYF
TRBV2,few,NA,TRBJ2-1,TGTGCCAGCAGTGGTGGCGGGATTCGCAATGAGCAGTTCTTC,CASSGGGIRNEQFF
TRBV6-2/TRBV6-3,many,NA,TRBJ2-1,TGTGCCAGCAGTTACAACCACGGGGATGAGCAGTTCTTC,CASSYNHGDEQFF
TRBV10-3,many,NA,TRBJ2-5,TGTGCCATCAGTGGGGAAGGGTACCAAGAGACCCAGTACTTC,CAISGEGYQETQYF
TRBV4-3,few,NA,TRBJ2-7,TGCGCCAGCAGCCAAGAGCTACAACAGGGTATCTCCGAGCAGTACTTC,CASSQELQQGISEQYF
TRBV27,many,NA,TRBJ2-7,TGTGCCAGCAGTTTCCAGGGTACCTACGAGCAGTACTTC,CASSFQGTYEQYF
TRBV5-1,many,NA,TRBJ2-5,TGCGCCAGCAGCGCTTGGGTAGGGGAGACCCAGTACTTC,CASSAWVGETQYF
TRBV5-1,NA,TRBD1,TRBJ1-1,TGCGCCAGCCCCCCGACAGGGACGAACACTGAAGCTTTCTTT,CASPPTGTNTEAFF
TRBV29-1,many,TRBD1,TRBJ2-1,TGCAGCGTTGAAGCGGGACAGGGCGACAATGAGCAGTTCTTC,CSVEAGQGDNEQFF
TRBV5-1,many,NA,TRBJ2-2,TGCGCCAGCAGCTTGGATTTGAACACCGGGGAGCTGTTTTTT,CASSLDLNTGELFF
TRBV18,NA,NA,TRBJ1-5,TGTGCCAGCTTTTGTTTATTTCTTAGCAATCAGCCCCAGCATTTT,CASFCLFLSNQPQHF
TRBV7-9,NA,NA,TRBJ1-5,TGTGCCAGCAGCTCCCCGGACGTCGGTCAGCCCCAGCATTTT,CASSSPDVGQPQHF
TRBV6-2/TRBV6-3,many,NA,TRBJ2-5,TGTGCCAGCACCGACCCTCAGGAAGGGATTGGAGAGACCCAGTACTTC,CASTDPQEGIGETQYF
TRBV11-2,NA,NA,TRBJ2-1,TGTGCCAGCAGCCCCACCGACGGGAATAGGTACAATGAGCAGTTCTTC,CASSPTDGNRYNEQFF
TRBV5-1,many,NA,TRBJ2-2,TGCGCCAGCAGCCCCTCTAGCCAACCGACCGGGGAGCTGTTTTTT,CASSPSSQPTGELFF
TRBV11-1,NA,TRBD2,TRBJ2-7,TGTGCCAGCAGCTTACCTTTTTCGACTAGCGGGAGGGCCAGCCCTTATTCCGAGCAGTACTTC,CASSLPFSTSGRASPYSEQYF
TRBV11-2,many,NA,TRBJ2-3,TGTGCCAGCAGCCACAACGGTGATACGCAGTATTTT,CASSHNGDTQYF
TRBV5-1,NA,TRBD2,TRBJ2-1,TGCGCCAGCAGCTTGGTGATCGGGGGGAGCGATTACAATGAGCAGTTCTTC,CASSLVIGGSDYNEQFF
TRBV7-8,NA,NA,TRBJ2-3,TGTGCCAGCAGCCCGAGGGGGATTAGCGCAGATACGCAGTATTTT,CASSPRGISADTQYF
TRBV7-9,many,NA,TRBJ2-7,TGTGCCAGCAGTCGAGGGAACAGAGCCTACGAGCAGTACTTC,CASSRGNRAYEQYF
TRBV29-1,many,TRBD2,TRBJ2-3,TGCAGCGTTGAAGCTAGCGGGAGCCCTGTAGATACGCAGTATTTT,CSVEASGSPVDTQYF
TRBV11-2,many,TRBD2,TRBJ2-1,TGTGCCAGCAGCTCCCAAAATCTGACTAGCGGGTTCTCCTACAATGAGCAGTTCTTC,CASSSQNLTSGFSYNEQFF
TRBV5-1,NA,NA,TRBJ1-1,TGCGCCAGCAGCTTGGAGGCAACCCTGCCACCGAACACTGAAGCTTTCTTT,CASSLEATLPPNTEAFF
TRBV29-1,once,TRBD2,TRBJ2-5,TGCAGCGTTGAAGATTCGGGACTAGCGGGAGGGCCGGGTACTACACGAGAGACCCAGTACTTC,CSVEDSGLAGGPGTTRETQYF
TRBV14,NA,NA,TRBJ1-6,TGTGCCAGCAGCCACCGGGACGATCCCAATTCACCCCTCCACTTT,CASSHRDDPNSPLHF
TRBV27,NA,NA,TRBJ2-1,TGTGCCAGCAGTTTCGTGACTAGAGGCCATGAGCAGTTCTTC,CASSFVTRGHEQFF
TRBV27,many,NA,TRBJ2-5,TGTGCCAGCGCCCCCGGGGGCCGCCAAGAGACCCAGTACTTC,CASAPGGRQETQYF
TRBV5-5,few,TRBD2,TRBJ2-3,TGTGCCAGCAGCCCCGGACTAGCGGCCACAGATACGCAGTATTTT,CASSPGLAATDTQYF